This TCR beta chain was identified during a study of blood T cell repertoires in COVID-19 (dated by TCRdb to the early 2020s). About the full investigation: The collaborator samples originated in the United States, Italy and Spain and spanned the acute and convalescent phases of COVID-19. The repertoires were released in a freely available public database intended as a resource for research on the immune response to SARS-CoV-2. The samples were drawn from two sources: the first 160 participants of the ongoing ImmuneRACE study, and 1,200 or so subjects contributed by 6 global collaborators. Deeply sampled blood TCRbeta repertoires from subjects exposed to, actively infected with, or recovered from COVID-19 were included in the dataset. The material from the prospective study consisted of cDNA or gDNA derived from T cells, B-cell-depleted T cells, or PBMCs. Sample metadata almost always included a de-identified subject ID, COVID-19 status, age in years and sex. Where available, HLA class I and class II types were obtained from metadata supplied by the sample provider rather than from assay-based typing.

Turning to this clone: There is no known antigen for this receptor. Qualities for individual bases were not recorded, and no much larger clone is one base off.

The paper's findings and limits, for the study overall: Clinical and demographic metadata were provided uncurated, with the amount varying by source and participant.

In the prospective study, participants were about 18 to 95 years old, resided in about two dozen geographic areas of the United States, and were enrolled through a virtual design. Cohort assignment in the prospective study relied on participant-reported clinical history from a screening survey and a study questionnaire. For ImmuneRACE Cohort 3, a participant was defined as recovered based on two consecutive negative NP/OP PCR tests, clearance by a healthcare professional, or resolution of symptoms. Mobile phlebotomists in the prospective study collected whole blood, serum and a nasopharyngeal or oropharyngeal swab from every participant. Over an approximately 2-month period, participants in the prospective study had the option of providing additional blood draws and questionnaires. Before DNA extraction, prospective study blood samples were shipped either frozen or at room temperature. The CDR3 holds 17 amino acids from the cysteine to the phenylalanine. CDR3 DNA only is kept here, 51 bases in frame from base 1. CDR1 and CDR2, looked up from the germline V gene, are LGHNT and FRNRAP. V drops 2 bases and J drops 0 bases, leaving 17 bases in between.

TCRbeta CDR3 regions were amplified from genomic DNA using the immunoSEQ Assay, a bias-controlled multiplex PCR. Turning to the authors' computational methods: The number of nucleated cells in each sample was estimated from the amplification of reference gene primers within the assay. To quantify the absolute abundance of each unique TCRbeta CDR3 rearrangement, sequence reads were collapsed and filtered. For each sample, productive Simpson clonality was calculated as the square root of Simpson's diversity index across productive rearrangements. Not all clones reach the TCRdb copy of this immuneACCESS table, which keeps in-frame sequences only. Checked studies attribute under half of the gap to unresolved V genes and leave the rest unexplained. V and J calls and clone size are given by that table; D and trimming were obtained from the DNA. This sample lists almost 400,000 clones; around 92% were detected once. In total, the top ten clones hold 1.7% of the sample.

The sequenced sample consisted of PBMCs or T cells enriched from blood (not recorded which). This TCR came from a woman aged 25 to 45 who had recovered from COVID-19. Recombination connected TRBV12-5 to TRBJ2-7, and TRBD1 may be the D gene, going by 5 matching bases. DNA sequence: TGTGCTAGTGGTTTGCCGAAAGGGGCCTTGAGCTCCTACGAGCAGTACTTC. It is translated as CASGLPKGALSSYEQYF. Where the CDR3 stops, the reference TRBV12-5 and TRBJ2-7 genes take over; the full variable domain is DARVTQTPRHKVTEMGQEVTMRCQPILGHNTVFWYRQTMMQGLELLAYFRNRAPLDDSGMPKDRFSAEMPDATLATLKIQPSEPRDSAVYFCASGLPKGALSSYEQYFGPGTRLTVT.